A single T cell receptor (beta chain) is shown here with its context. Repertoires were generated with immunoSEQ multiplex PCR, while TCRdb's copy carries only in-frame clones and drops some. The sample consists of 45,000 to 60,000 clones, 94% of them appearing once. This sample stems from a study of control samples from healthy donors and cancer patients. The CDR3 has 13 amino acids. V was pared by 3 bases and J by 6 bases, with 12 bases between. Germline CDR1 reads MRHNA; CDR2 reads SNTAGT. The rearrangement joins TRBV6-4 to TRBJ2-7, with unresolved D. What was sequenced was blood. The TCR comes from a man under 40 in good health. Written as DNA, the CDR3 is TGTGCCAGCAGTGAAGCCCCGGAAAGCGAGCAGTACTTC. As protein: CASSEAPESEQYF.